This T cell receptor (beta chain) was identified in a study of spatial heterogeneity in lung cancer. Across the study: Each unique TCR and UMI combination was seen more than ten times on average in raw reads. Whole-study results and caveats: Tracking of tumor mutation counts was seen in expanded intratumoral alpha and beta TCR counts. Coverage of tumor T cells, by estimate, reached roughly 7% for alpha chains and 11% to 15% for beta chains.

The presence of a unique molecular identifier marked each TCR cDNA molecule. A single record per CDR3 protein comes from TCRdb applying MiXCR to the 5' RACE reads. This sample yields 16,000 or so distinct CDR3 sequences, of which approximately 6.8% are seen a single time; about 20% belongs to the top ten. This CDR3 region has 13 residues. V was clipped by 10 bases and J by 8 bases, with 15 bases between them. The V gene's germline CDR1 is LNHDA and CDR2 SQIVND (reference sequence). Worth noting for this clonotype: Antigen: not known. The library was designed around alpha chains, so this beta chain is a stray read whose abundance carries little weight.

Time point noted: sample taken at primary tumor resection. Whole RNA came from tumor, nontumor lung or frozen PBMC and was sequenced without being sorted. This clonotype was sampled from a female donor with early-stage non-small cell lung cancer. The chain recombines TRBV19 with TRBJ1-6, with D perhaps matching TRBD1 (5 bases). This specimen was lung tumor tissue, taken at surgery. The CDR3 coding sequence is TGTGCCACTCAGACAGCGCGAGATTCACCCCTCCACTTT. Its translation is CATQTARDSPLHF.